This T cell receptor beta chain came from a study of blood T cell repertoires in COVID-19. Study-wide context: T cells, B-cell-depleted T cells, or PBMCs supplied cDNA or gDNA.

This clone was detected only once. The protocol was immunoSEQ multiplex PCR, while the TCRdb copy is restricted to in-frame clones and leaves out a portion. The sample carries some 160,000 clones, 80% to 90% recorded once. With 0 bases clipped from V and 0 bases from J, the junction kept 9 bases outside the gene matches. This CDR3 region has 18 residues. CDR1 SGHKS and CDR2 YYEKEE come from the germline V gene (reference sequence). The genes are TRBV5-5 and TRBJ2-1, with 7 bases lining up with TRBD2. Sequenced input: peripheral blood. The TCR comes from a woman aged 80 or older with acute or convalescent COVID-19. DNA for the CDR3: TGTGCCAGCAGCTTGGGTTACGGCGGGAGCGCCTCCTACAATGAGCAGTTCTTC. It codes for CASSLGYGGSASYNEQFF.